Given below is one TCR beta chain in context. Sample time point: recipient sample about 28 days before transplant, after cytoreduction. These data are taken from a study of T cell clonotyping in hematopoietic cell transplantation. The V gene end was trimmed by 5 bases and the J gene end by 0 bases; junction bases not matched to a gene: 10. The CDR3 runs 17 residues. The V gene's germline CDR1 is SGHRS and CDR2 YFSETQ. Sequencing was performed with immunoSEQ multiplex PCR; in TCRdb, only in-frame clones are kept and a portion is missing. This table has about 13,000 clones, around four fifths appearing once.

The genes are TRBV5-1 and TRBJ2-1; 8 bases fit TRBD1. The material was peripheral blood mononuclear cells, obtained before stem cell transplant. This sequence was found in a man in his sixties with acute myeloid leukemia. Some clones in this sample may be carry-over from other donors' samples. CDR3 coding DNA: TGCGCCAGCAGTTCCCCATTAACAGGGGGCTCCTACAATGAGCAGTTCTTC. It codes for CASSSPLTGGSYNEQFF.